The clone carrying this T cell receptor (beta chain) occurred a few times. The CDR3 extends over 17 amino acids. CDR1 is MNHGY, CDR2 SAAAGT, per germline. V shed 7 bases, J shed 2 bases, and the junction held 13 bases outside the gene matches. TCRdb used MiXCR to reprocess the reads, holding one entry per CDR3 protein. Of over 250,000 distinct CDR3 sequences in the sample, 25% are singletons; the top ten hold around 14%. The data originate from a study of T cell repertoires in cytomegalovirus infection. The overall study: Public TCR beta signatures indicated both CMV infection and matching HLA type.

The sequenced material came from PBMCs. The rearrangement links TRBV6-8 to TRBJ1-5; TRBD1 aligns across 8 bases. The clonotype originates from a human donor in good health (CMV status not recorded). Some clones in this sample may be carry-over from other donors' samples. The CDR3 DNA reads TGTGCCAGCATATATGAGGAAGAGACAGGGGGCAATCAGCCCCAGCATTTT. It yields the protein CASIYEEETGGNQPQHF.